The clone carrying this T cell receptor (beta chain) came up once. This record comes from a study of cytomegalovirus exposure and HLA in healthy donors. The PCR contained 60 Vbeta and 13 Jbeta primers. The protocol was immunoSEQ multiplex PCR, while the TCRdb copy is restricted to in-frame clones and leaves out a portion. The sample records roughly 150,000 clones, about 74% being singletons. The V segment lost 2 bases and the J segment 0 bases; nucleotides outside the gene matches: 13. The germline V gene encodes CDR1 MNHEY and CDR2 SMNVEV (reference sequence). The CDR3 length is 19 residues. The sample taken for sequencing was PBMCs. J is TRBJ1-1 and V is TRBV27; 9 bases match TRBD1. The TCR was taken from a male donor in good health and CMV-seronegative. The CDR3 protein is CASSLRKPTGGLMNTEAFF. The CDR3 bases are TGTGCCAGCAGTTTACGTAAACCTACAGGGGGCCTTATGAACACTGAAGCTTTCTTT.